These T cell receptor beta chains were read from a single sample in a study of blood T cell repertoires in COVID-19. Clones were sequenced by immunoSEQ multiplex PCR, and TCRdb holds only the in-frame ones, with some missing. Of around 200,000 clones listed, 70% to 90% were seen once; the top ten hold 3% to 3.5%. The source material was PBMCs or T cells enriched from blood (not recorded which). Receptors were obtained from a woman aged 50 to 60 in a cohort exposed to, infected with or recovered from COVID-19 (not recorded which). The CDR3 runs from the conserved cysteine through the conserved F or W. A D gene is named only where the DNA matches it firmly. The listing skips clone size in some rows; elsewhere it reads once, few, many or a size class.

CDR3,DNA,size,D,V,J
CASSQAGGNQPQHF,TGTGCCAGCAGCCAAGCAGGCGGCAATCAGCCCCAGCATTTT,few,.,TRBV4-2,TRBJ1-5
CASSTFDRAYEQYF,TGTGCCAGCAGTACATTCGACAGGGCCTACGAGCAGTACTTC,.,TRBD1,TRBV7-9,TRBJ2-7
CASSYSWGTGVYTF,TGTGCCAGCAGTTATAGTTGGGGGACAGGGGTCTACACCTTC,once,TRBD1,TRBV6-5,TRBJ1-2
CASSDWTGGSPLHF,TGTGCCAGCAGTGATTGGACAGGTGGCTCACCCCTCCACTTT,.,TRBD1,TRBV6-1,TRBJ1-6
CASSLGPGGYGTDTQYF,TGTGCCAGCAGCTTGGGGCCCGGGGGATACGGCACAGATACGCAGTATTTT,.,.,TRBV5-6,TRBJ2-3
CASSESAGGGYTF,TGTGCCAGCAGTGAATCGGCGGGGGGTGGCTACACCTTC,.,.,TRBV6-4,TRBJ1-2
CASSQSTGSWHYGYTF,TGTGCCAGCAGCCAGTCGACAGGTAGTTGGCACTATGGCTACACCTTC,.,.,TRBV3-1/TRBV3-2,TRBJ1-2
CASSFNGGDEAFF,TGTGCCAGCAGTTTCAATGGCGGTGATGAAGCTTTCTTT,.,.,TRBV27,TRBJ1-1
CASSLEGGSSYNSPLHF,TGTGCCAGCAGTTTAGAGGGCGGGAGCTCCTATAATTCACCCCTCCACTTT,once,.,TRBV4-2,TRBJ1-6
CASSFYRGQSEAFF,TGTGCCAGCAGTTTTTACAGGGGGCAATCTGAAGCTTTCTTT,.,TRBD1,TRBV5-4,TRBJ1-1
CASSLRGQPYTF,TGTGCCAGCAGCTTGAGGGGACAGCCCTATACCTTC,.,TRBD1,TRBV7-9,TRBJ1-2
CASSLDTSGGSSTDTQYF,TGTGCCAGCAGCTTAGATACTAGCGGGGGGTCCAGCACAGATACGCAGTATTTT,.,TRBD2,TRBV11-2,TRBJ2-3
CASRDRGNSPLHF,TGTGCCAGCAGGGACAGGGGAAACTCACCCCTCCACTTT,once,TRBD1,TRBV2,TRBJ1-6
CASSLERGWETQYF,TGTGCCAGCAGCTTAGAAAGGGGCTGGGAGACCCAGTACTTC,once,.,TRBV7-9,TRBJ2-5
CASSQTGNTEAFF,TGTGCCAGCAGCCAAACAGGAAACACTGAAGCTTTCTTT,.,.,TRBV7-3,TRBJ1-1
CASSFTGGSYGYTF,TGTGCCAGCAGCTTTACAGGGGGAAGCTATGGCTACACCTTC,many,TRBD1,TRBV7-2,TRBJ1-2
CATSRRQDRTDTQYF,TGTGCCACCAGCAGGAGACAGGACCGCACAGATACGCAGTATTTT,.,.,TRBV15,TRBJ2-3
CASSLVEPASGNTIYF,TGTGCCAGCAGCTTAGTGGAGCCAGCCTCTGGAAACACCATATATTTT,.,.,TRBV7-2,TRBJ1-3
CASSLAREGTDTQYF,TGTGCCAGCAGCTTGGCCAGGGAGGGCACAGATACGCAGTATTTT,.,.,TRBV5-8,TRBJ2-3